This entry describes one T cell receptor beta chain. No antigen is known for it. The data stem from a study of glioma-infiltrating T cells. Amplification of TCR alpha and beta CDR3 regions from RNA used iRepertoire nested multiplex PCR. Tissue mRNA or PBMC total RNA, roughly 90-400 ng, went into one-step reverse transcription and amplification. MiXCR, applied by TCRdb to the multiplex PCR reads, yields one record per CDR3 protein. The sample contains around 130,000 distinct CDR3 sequences, 24% of which appear only once. Germline CDR1 is KGHDR and CDR2 is SFDVKD. The J segment lost 10 bases and the V segment lost 0 bases, leaving 4 bases of the junction unmatched. This CDR3 comprises 15 residues. Study-wide results and caveats: Gliomas, especially low-grade, showed above-expected tissue-blood divergence; non-neoplastic patients showed below. Only very few CDR3 sequences appeared in both tissue and blood.

This rearrangement joins TRBV24-1 to TRBJ2-1; 11 bases match TRBD2. This clonotype was sampled from a human donor with low-grade glioma or glioblastoma, undergoing nonglioma brain surgery, or in good health (not recorded which). Specimen: glioma tissue, nonneoplastic brain tissue, or PBMCs (not recorded which). The CDR3 loop reads CATSDLASGGTEQFF. CDR3 sequence (DNA): TGTGCCACCAGTGATTTGGCTAGCGGGGGGACCGAGCAGTTCTTC.